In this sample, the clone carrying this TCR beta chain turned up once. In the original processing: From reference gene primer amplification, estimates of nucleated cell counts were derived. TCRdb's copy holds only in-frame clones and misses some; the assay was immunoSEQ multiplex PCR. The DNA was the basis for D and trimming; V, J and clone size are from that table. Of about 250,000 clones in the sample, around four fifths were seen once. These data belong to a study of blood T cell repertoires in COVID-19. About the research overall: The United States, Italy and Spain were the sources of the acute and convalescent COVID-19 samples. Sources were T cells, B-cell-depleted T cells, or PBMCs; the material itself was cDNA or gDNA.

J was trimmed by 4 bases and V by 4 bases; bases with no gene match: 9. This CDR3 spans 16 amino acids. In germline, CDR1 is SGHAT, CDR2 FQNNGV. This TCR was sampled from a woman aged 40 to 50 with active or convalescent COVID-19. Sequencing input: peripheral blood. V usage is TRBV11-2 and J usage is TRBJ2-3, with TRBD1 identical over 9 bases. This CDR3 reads CASSWSQTGGADTQYF. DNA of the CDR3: TGTGCCAGCAGCTGGTCTCAGACAGGGGGGGCAGATACGCAGTATTTT. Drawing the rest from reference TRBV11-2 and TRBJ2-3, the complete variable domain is EAGVAQSPRYKIIEKRQSVAFWCNPISGHATLYWYQQILGQGPKLLIQFQNNGVVDDSQLPKDRFSAERLKGVDSTLKIQPAKLEDSAVYLCASSWSQTGGADTQYFGPGTRLTVL.